This T cell receptor beta chain appears in the sequencing data of a study of T-cell reconstitution after alpha-beta-depleted transplantation in children. Whole-study findings and limits: About two months after transplant, alpha-beta T cells reportedly came from several hundred expanded graft clones. T-cell counts and diversity at one year following transplant were attributed mainly to newly produced T cells. Surviving recipient T cells and intrathymic progenitors accounted for some patients' high TCRbeta diversity at day 60.

A remark on this clonotype: Its specificity is unknown.

Germline V gives CDR1 MNHNS, CDR2 SASEGT. Trimming stripped 4 bases from V and 0 bases from J, with 12 bases between. CDR3 length: 16 residues. Molecular barcoding with unique molecular identifiers was used for the TCRbeta library. MiXCR, run by TCRdb on the PCR reads, gives a single entry per CDR3 protein. Of hundreds of thousands of distinct CDR3 sequences in the sample, about 15% were seen once. This specimen was PBMCs, mostly from graft donor cells, taken 360 days after TCRalphabeta/CD19-depleted stem cell transplant. The clonotype originates from a male patient younger than 18 who had a stem cell transplant for acute lymphoblastic leukemia, so the T cells may come from the graft donor. This chain connects TRBV6-1 to TRBJ2-2; no clear D. Here the CDR3 reads CASSGLNGPNTGELFF. In DNA, the CDR3 is TGTGCCAGCAGTGGACTTAATGGCCCGAACACCGGGGAGCTGTTTTTT.